The 15 T cell receptor beta chains given below trace back to one sample, sequenced in a study of regulatory T cells in long-lasting Graves disease. CDR3 regions were amplified by Arm-PCR using iRepertoire HTBI primers to build TCR beta libraries. TCRdb redid the calling of the multiplex PCR reads with MiXCR, one entry per CDR3 protein. Here the sample spans around 500,000 distinct CDR3 sequences, approximately 13% being singletons. Time point noted: newly diagnosed GD, antithyroid drugs for less than 3 months. RNA from PBMCs was the source of the TCR library. These data were also filed under a second study, of T cells in Graves' hyperthyroidism and ophthalmopathy.

Sequenced material: peripheral blood mononuclear cells (PBMCs), taken at new diagnosis, from a patient treated with antithyroid drugs. The receptor set was obtained from a man aged 25 to 40 with Graves disease.

This clonotype was seen a few times. The V gene is TRBV12-5, the J gene TRBJ1-1; D is possibly TRBD1 (5 bases). The V gene's germline CDR1 is LGHNT and CDR2 FRNRAP. Deletions cut 1 base from V and 1 base from J, with 10 bases between. The CDR3 extends over 15 amino acids. The CDR3 sequence: CASGLGGHKNTEAFF. The DNA for the CDR3 is TGTGCTAGTGGTTTGGGAGGACACAAGAACACTGAAGCTTTCTTT.

This clonotype was seen at least ten times. The chain employs TRBV29-1 and TRBJ2-7, with 7 bases matching TRBD1. The CDR3 runs 14 residues. CDR1 and CDR2 from the germline V gene are SQVTM and ANQGSEA. Losses at the gene ends were 4 bases for V and 0 bases for J; bases not matched to a gene: 6. As DNA, the CDR3 is TGCAGCGTTGGACAGGGCACCGGCTCCTACGAGCAGTACTTC. Its translation: CSVGQGTGSYEQYF.

This clonotype was found many times. The chain couples TRBV20-1 to TRBJ2-1; 10 nucleotides align to TRBD2. The CDR3 has 14 amino acids. V trimming: 6 bases; J trimming: 7 bases; junction bases outside the gene matches: 9. Per the germline V gene, CDR1 is DFQATT and CDR2 is SNEGSKA (reference sequence). CDR3: CSARAAGGVNEQFF. The CDR3 bases are TGCAGTGCCCGCGCAGCGGGAGGGGTGAATGAGCAGTTCTTC.

About this clonotype itself: The likely explanation is a read error, given a far larger clone one base away. The J gene is TRBJ2-7, the V gene TRBV5-4; D is ambiguous. CDR3 length: 14 amino acids. Germline values: CDR1 SGHNT, CDR2 YYREEE (reference sequence). CDR3 sequence: CASGLDGASYEQYF. In DNA, the CDR3 is TGTGCCAGCGGCTTAGATGGCGCATCCTACGAGCAGTACTTC.

This chain uses TRBV6-4 with TRBJ2-3, with 10 bases matching TRBD2. The CDR3 sequence is 15 residues long. The V gene's germline CDR1 is MRHNA and CDR2 SNTAGT. V was clipped by 2 bases and J by 2 bases; unmatched bases: 1. CDR3 in amino acids: CASSDTSGNTDTQYF. In DNA, the CDR3 is TGTGCCAGCAGTGACACTAGCGGGAACACAGATACGCAGTATTTT.

In its sample, this clonotype was seen many times. J is TRBJ2-2 and V is TRBV11-2; 8 bases map to TRBD2. Germline assignment: CDR1 SGHAT and CDR2 FQNNGV. J gave up 5 bases and V 6 bases, and 8 bases lay outside the gene matches. This CDR3 is built from 15 residues. In DNA, the CDR3 is TGTGCCAGCAGATCAGCGGGAGTTGCAACCGGGGAGCTGTTTTTT. It codes for CASRSAGVATGELFF.

In this sample, this clonotype turned up many times. The chain recombines TRBV2 with TRBJ2-1; D is perhaps TRBD1 (5 bases). CDR1 is SNHLY, CDR2 FYNNEI, per germline. The V end was cut by 7 bases, the J end by 0 bases, with 10 bases between. This CDR3 is built from 14 residues. The CDR3, as DNA: TGTGCCAGCATCCCGACAGACTCCTACAATGAGCAGTTCTTC. This sequence encodes CASIPTDSYNEQFF.

This clonotype was recorded many times. The V and J genes are TRBV10-3 and TRBJ2-1; D call uncertain. This CDR3 has 14 amino acids. The ends were cut back, 6 bases at V and 4 bases at J, with 13 bases in the middle. Germline-derived CDR1 and CDR2 are ENHRY and SYGVKD. CDR3 sequence reads: CAIRDPVLYNEQFF. CDR3 DNA sequence: TGTGCCATCAGGGACCCGGTGCTATACAATGAGCAGTTCTTC.

The DNA for the CDR3 is TGTGCCAGCAGTTACGGAACAGGGGAAGGGGAGCTGTTTTTT. The encoded protein is CASSYGTGEGELFF. This chain connects TRBV6-4 to TRBJ2-2; 7 nucleotides line up with TRBD1. The junction had 8 bases not matched to a gene; V was cut back by 5 bases and J by 8 bases. The CDR3 totals 14 residues. CDR1 is MRHNA, CDR2 SNTAGT, per germline.

This clonotype was seen at least ten times. CDR3 in DNA: TGCGCCAGCAGCCAAACAGGGGGCGCAGATGGCTACACCTTC. Its protein is CASSQTGGADGYTF. The gene calls are TRBV4-1 and TRBJ1-2, with TRBD1 identical over 9 bases. The CDR3 is 14 amino acids. Germline-derived CDR1 and CDR2 are MGHRA and YSYEKL. The trim removed 2 bases at V and 6 bases at J, leaving 4 bases unmatched.

This chain's CDR3 is CASTLPGLAGGRSTDTQYF. Here the CDR3 DNA reads TGTGCCAGCACCCTCCCGGGACTAGCGGGAGGGCGGAGCACAGATACGCAGTATTTT. V and J are TRBV5-6 and TRBJ2-3; 16 bases are a match to TRBD2. In germline, CDR1 is SGHDT, CDR2 YYEEEE. The CDR3 covers 19 residues. The V and J ends lost 6 bases and 0 bases, in that order; junction bases with no gene match: 10. Filled out from reference TRBV5-6 and TRBJ2-3, the complete variable domain reads DAGVTQSPTHLIKTRGQQVTLRCSPKSGHDTVSWYQQALGQGPQFIFQYYEEEERQRGNFPDRFSGHQFPNYSSELNVNALLLGDSALYLCASTLPGLAGGRSTDTQYFGPGTRLTVL.

In its sample, this clonotype was seen many times. This chain links TRBV20-1 with TRBJ2-1; 14 bases match TRBD2. Unmatched junction bases numbered 11, after V lost 0 bases and J lost 10 bases. This CDR3 spans 17 amino acids. Germline V gives CDR1 DFQATT, CDR2 SNEGSKA (reference sequence). The DNA of the CDR3 is TGCAGTGCTAGAGATCAATTCGGACTAGCGGGAGGTCCGGAGCAGTTCTTC. Residues: CSARDQFGLAGGPEQFF.

This clonotype was recorded many times. V gene TRBV27 combines with J gene TRBJ2-3; D uncertain. Germline loops: CDR1 MNHEY, CDR2 SMNVEV (reference sequence). V was cut by 5 bases and J by 2 bases, with 11 bases left in between. The CDR3 extends over 14 amino acids. In DNA, the CDR3 is TGTGCCAGCAGTACAATCCGGGTCACAGATACGCAGTATTTT. As protein: CASSTIRVTDTQYF.

This clonotype was seen many times. The chain joins TRBV7-9 to TRBJ1-4; D ambiguous. Germline values: CDR1 SEHNR, CDR2 FQNEAQ (reference sequence). The length of the CDR3 is 17 residues. Deletions cut 0 bases from V and 0 bases from J, with 11 bases between. This CDR3 reads CASSLAVETATNEKLFF. The DNA for the CDR3 is TGTGCCAGCAGCTTAGCGGTGGAGACTGCAACTAATGAAAAACTGTTTTTT.

The chain joins TRBV7-8 to TRBJ1-3; 11 bases fit TRBD1. Germline loops: CDR1 SGHVS, CDR2 FQNEAQ. The CDR3 sequence is 16 residues long. Germline trimming cut 5 bases from V and 2 bases from J; bases unmatched to any gene: 5. CDR3 DNA sequence: TGTGCCAGCAGCCCACGGGGACAGGGGGCTGGAAACACCATATATTTT. Translating it yields CASSPRGQGAGNTIYF.